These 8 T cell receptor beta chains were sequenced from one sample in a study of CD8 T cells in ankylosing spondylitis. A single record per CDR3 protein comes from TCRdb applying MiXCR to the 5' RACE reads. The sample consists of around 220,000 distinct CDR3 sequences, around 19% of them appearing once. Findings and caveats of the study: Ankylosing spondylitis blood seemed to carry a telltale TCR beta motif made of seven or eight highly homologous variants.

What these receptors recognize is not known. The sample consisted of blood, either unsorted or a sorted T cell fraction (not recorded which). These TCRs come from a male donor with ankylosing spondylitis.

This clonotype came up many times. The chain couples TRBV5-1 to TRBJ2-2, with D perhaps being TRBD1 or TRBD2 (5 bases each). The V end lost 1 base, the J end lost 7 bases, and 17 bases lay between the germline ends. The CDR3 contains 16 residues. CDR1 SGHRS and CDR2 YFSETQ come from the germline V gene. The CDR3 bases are TGCGCCAGCAGCTTGACGGGGACGGATCCCTACGGGGAGCTGTTTTTT. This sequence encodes CASSLTGTDPYGELFF.

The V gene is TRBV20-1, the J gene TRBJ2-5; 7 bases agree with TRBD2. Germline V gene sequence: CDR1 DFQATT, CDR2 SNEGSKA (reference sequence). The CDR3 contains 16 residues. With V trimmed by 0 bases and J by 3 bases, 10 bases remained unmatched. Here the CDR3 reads CSARDLYGGFEETQYF. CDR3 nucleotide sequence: TGCAGTGCTAGAGATCTTTACGGGGGGTTCGAAGAGACCCAGTACTTC.

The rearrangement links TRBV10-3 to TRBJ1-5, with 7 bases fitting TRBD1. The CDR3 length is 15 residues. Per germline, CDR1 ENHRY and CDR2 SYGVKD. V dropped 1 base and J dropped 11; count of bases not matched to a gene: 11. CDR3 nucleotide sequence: TGTGCCATCAGTGAGTTCGGGGGAGCAGGGGGGACCCAGCATTTT. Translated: CAISEFGGAGGTQHF.

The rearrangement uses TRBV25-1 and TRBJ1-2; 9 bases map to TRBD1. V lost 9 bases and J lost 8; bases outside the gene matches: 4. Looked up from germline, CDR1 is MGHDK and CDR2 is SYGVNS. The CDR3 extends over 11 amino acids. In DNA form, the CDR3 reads TGTGCCAGTTGGACAGGGGACGGCTACACCTTC. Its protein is CASWTGDGYTF.

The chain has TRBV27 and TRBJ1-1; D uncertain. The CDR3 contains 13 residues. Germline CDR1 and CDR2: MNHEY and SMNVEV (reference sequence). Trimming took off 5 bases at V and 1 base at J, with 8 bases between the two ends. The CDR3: CASSPLRNTEAFF. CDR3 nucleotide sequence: TGTGCCAGCAGTCCGTTGCGGAACACTGAAGCTTTCTTT.

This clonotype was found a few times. This chain's CDR3 is CATLLAYAQYF. In DNA form, the CDR3 reads TGTGCCACCCTTCTTGCCTATGCGCAGTATTTT. This rearrangement joins TRBV12-3 or TRBV12-4 to TRBJ2-3; D gene unclear. Trimming took off 10 bases at V and 10 bases at J, with 15 bases between the two ends. CDR3 size: 11 residues.

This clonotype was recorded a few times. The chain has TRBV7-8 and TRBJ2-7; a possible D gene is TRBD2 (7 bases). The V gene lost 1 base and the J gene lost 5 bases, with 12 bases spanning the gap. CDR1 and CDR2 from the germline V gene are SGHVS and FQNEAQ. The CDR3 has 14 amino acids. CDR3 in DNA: TGTGCCAGCAGCTTAGTAGGGGGGGGCAACGAGCAGTACTTC. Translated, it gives CASSLVGGGNEQYF.

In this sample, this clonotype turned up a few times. CDR3: CAASDYQETQYF. CDR3 coding DNA: TGTGCCGCAAGTGACTACCAAGAGACCCAGTACTTC. The chain uses TRBV7-6 and TRBJ2-5; D remains ambiguous. Germline CDR1 and CDR2: SGHVS and FNYEAQ. Trimming took off 11 bases at V and 0 bases at J, with 10 bases between the two ends. This CDR3 has 12 amino acids.